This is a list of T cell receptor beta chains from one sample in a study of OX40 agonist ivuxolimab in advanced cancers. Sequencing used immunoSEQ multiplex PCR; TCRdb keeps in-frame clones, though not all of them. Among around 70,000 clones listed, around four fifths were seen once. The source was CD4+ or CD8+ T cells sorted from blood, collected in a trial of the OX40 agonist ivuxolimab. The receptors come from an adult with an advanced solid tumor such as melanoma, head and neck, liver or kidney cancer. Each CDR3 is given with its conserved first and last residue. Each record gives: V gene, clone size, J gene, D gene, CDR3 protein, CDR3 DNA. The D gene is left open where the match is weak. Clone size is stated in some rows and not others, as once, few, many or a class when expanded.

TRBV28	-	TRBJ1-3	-	CASTPAGSGNTIYF	TGTGCCAGCACCCCTGCAGGGTCAGGAAACACCATATATTTT
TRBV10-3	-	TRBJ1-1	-	CATDEGTEAFF	TGTGCCACGGATGAGGGAACTGAAGCTTTCTTT
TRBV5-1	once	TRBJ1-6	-	CASSSIQGRDSPLHF	TGCGCCAGCAGCTCGATACAGGGAAGGGATTCACCCCTCCACTTT
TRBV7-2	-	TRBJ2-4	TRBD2	CASSPTSGRALKNIQYF	TGTGCCAGCAGCCCGACTAGCGGGAGGGCCCTGAAAAACATTCAGTACTTC
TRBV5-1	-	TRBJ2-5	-	CASSLAGGDQETQYF	TGCGCCAGCAGCTTGGCAGGGGGGGACCAAGAGACCCAGTACTTC
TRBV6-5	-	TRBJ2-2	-	CASRISGELFF	TGTGCCAGCAGAATCTCCGGGGAGCTGTTTTTT
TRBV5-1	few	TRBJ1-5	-	CASSSGAGGSNQPQHF	TGCGCCAGCAGCTCGGGGGCGGGTGGGAGCAATCAGCCCCAGCATTTT
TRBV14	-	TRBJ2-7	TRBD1	CASSRPGQGAYEQYF	TGTGCCAGCAGCCGGCCGGGACAGGGGGCCTACGAGCAGTACTTC
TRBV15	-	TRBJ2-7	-	CATSRDISYEQYF	TGTGCCACCAGCAGAGATATCAGCTACGAGCAGTACTTC
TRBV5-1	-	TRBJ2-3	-	CASSAGRGGKTDTQYF	TGCGCCAGCAGCGCGGGCCGGGGTGGGAAAACAGATACGCAGTATTTT
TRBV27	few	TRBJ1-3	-	CASSREGPHPGNTIYF	TGTGCCAGCAGCCGGGAGGGGCCTCACCCTGGAAACACCATATATTTT
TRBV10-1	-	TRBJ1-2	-	CASSDEGDGYTF	TGCGCCAGCAGTGATGAAGGGGATGGCTACACCTTC
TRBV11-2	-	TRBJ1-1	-	CASSPRQGTEAFF	TGTGCCAGCAGCCCACGGCAGGGGACTGAAGCTTTCTTT
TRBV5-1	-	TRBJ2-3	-	CASSLEPTDTQYF	TGCGCCAGCAGCTTGGAACCCACAGATACGCAGTATTTT
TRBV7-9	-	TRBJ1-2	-	CASSLAGTGYTF	TGTGCCAGCAGCTTAGCAGGGACTGGCTACACCTTC
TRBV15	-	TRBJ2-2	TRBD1	CATSREHTGDTGELFF	TGTGCCACCAGCAGAGAACACACAGGGGACACCGGGGAGCTGTTTTTT
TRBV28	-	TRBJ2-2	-	CASSPKQDTGELFF	TGTGCCAGCAGTCCCAAACAGGACACCGGGGAGCTGTTTTTT
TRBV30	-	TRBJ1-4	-	CAWRAGEKLFF	TGTGCCTGGAGGGCTGGGGAAAAACTGTTTTTT
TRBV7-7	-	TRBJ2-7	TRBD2	CASSFDASGTYEQYF	TGTGCCAGCAGCTTTGACGCTAGCGGAACCTACGAGCAGTACTTC
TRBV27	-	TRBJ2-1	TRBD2	CASSLLLAGMANEQFF	TGTGCCAGCAGTTTATTGCTAGCGGGAATGGCCAATGAGCAGTTCTTC
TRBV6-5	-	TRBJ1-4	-	CASKRTYATNEKLFF	TGTGCCAGCAAGCGGACGTACGCAACTAATGAAAAACTGTTTTTT
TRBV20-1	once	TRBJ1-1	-	CSAPENTEAFF	TGCAGTGCTCCGGAGAACACTGAAGCTTTCTTT
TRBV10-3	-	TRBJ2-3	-	CAISETGVTDTQYF	TGTGCCATCAGTGAGACGGGGGTCACAGATACGCAGTATTTT
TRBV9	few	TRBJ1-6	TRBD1	CASSVDREMSPLHF	TGTGCCAGCAGCGTGGACAGGGAGATGTCACCCCTCCACTTT
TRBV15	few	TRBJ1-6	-	CATSRGKRDKSSYNSPLHF	TGTGCCACCAGCAGAGGGAAGAGGGACAAAAGCTCCTATAATTCACCCCTCCACTTT
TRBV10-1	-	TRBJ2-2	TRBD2	CASSEYRTRVENTGELFF	TGCGCCAGCAGTGAGTATCGGACTAGGGTAGAGAACACCGGGGAGCTGTTTTTT
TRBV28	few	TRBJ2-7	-	CASLGNSYEQYF	TGTGCCAGCCTGGGGAACTCCTACGAGCAGTACTTC
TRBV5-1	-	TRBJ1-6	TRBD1	CASSPEQGSNSPLHF	TGCGCCAGCAGCCCGGAACAGGGGAGCAATTCACCCCTCCACTTT
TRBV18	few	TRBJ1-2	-	CASSPGGIGYTF	TGTGCCAGCTCACCCGGGGGAATCGGCTACACCTTC
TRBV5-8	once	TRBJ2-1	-	CASSTGYNEQFF	TGTGCCAGCAGCACAGGGTACAATGAGCAGTTCTTC
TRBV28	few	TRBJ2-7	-	CASSSSQLLSYEQYF	TGTGCCAGCAGTTCCTCACAGCTCCTATCCTACGAGCAGTACTTC
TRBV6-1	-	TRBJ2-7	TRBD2	CASGKGPGRGEQYF	TGTGCCAGCGGGAAGGGGCCCGGGAGGGGAGAGCAGTACTTC
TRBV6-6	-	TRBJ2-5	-	CASTTWTDRQETQYF	TGTGCCAGCACGACTTGGACAGACCGACAAGAGACCCAGTACTTC
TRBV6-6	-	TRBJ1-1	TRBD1	CATTGQGAGTEAFF	TGTGCCACGACAGGACAGGGCGCCGGAACTGAAGCTTTCTTT
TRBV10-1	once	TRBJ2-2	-	CASSSVGGNTGELFF	TGCGCCAGCTCGTCTGTAGGGGGTAACACCGGGGAGCTGTTTTTT
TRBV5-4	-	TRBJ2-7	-	CASSPTWYSSNYEQYF	TGTGCCAGCAGCCCAACTTGGTACTCCAGCAACTACGAGCAGTACTTC
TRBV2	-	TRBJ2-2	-	CASSVFGELFF	TGTGCCAGCAGTGTGTTCGGGGAGCTGTTTTTT
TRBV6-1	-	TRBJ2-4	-	CASSEAQGTLNIQYF	TGTGCCAGCAGTGAAGCGCAGGGAACCTTAAACATTCAGTACTTC
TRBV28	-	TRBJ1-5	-	CASSLWGESNQPQHF	TGTGCCAGCAGTTTATGGGGGGAGAGCAATCAGCCCCAGCATTTT